Presented here are 18 T cell receptor beta chains from one specimen sequenced in a study of human T cells and chemical hapten exposure. TCRdb itself ran the RACE reads through MiXCR, one entry per CDR3 protein. The data show 180,000 or so distinct CDR3 sequences, with around 30% seen just once and less than 3.5% held by the top ten. Time point described: pre-sensitization, week 0. Sample treatment: therapeutic diphenylcyclopropenone sensitization with weekly scalp DPC. Source: whole blood, taken in connection with sensitization to the hapten diphenylcyclopropenone (DPC). These receptors came from a woman aged 25 to 39 with alopecia areata. Some clones in this sample may be carry-over from other donors' samples.

This clonotype was detected a few times. J is TRBJ2-1 and V is TRBV14, with TRBD2 matching 7 bases. The CDR3 is 16 residues long. Trimming took 3 bases from V and 4 from J; bases not matched to a gene: 9. The germline CDR1 and CDR2 sequences are SGHDN and FVKESK. The CDR3 nucleotides are TGTGCCAGCAGCCAGACGGCGGGAGTACGGTACAATGAGCAGTTCTTC. This sequence encodes CASSQTAGVRYNEQFF.

This clonotype was counted a few times. This rearrangement joins TRBV7-3 to TRBJ1-4; TRBD1 agrees at 8 bases. This CDR3 contains 13 residues. Germline assignment: CDR1 SGHTA and CDR2 FQGTGA. V lost 5 bases to trimming and J lost 5 bases; unmatched junction nucleotides: 1. The CDR3: CASSRDRNEKLFF. The CDR3 DNA reads as TGTGCCAGCAGCCGGGACAGGAATGAAAAACTGTTTTTT.

A few counts support this clonotype. The genes are TRBV20-1 and TRBJ2-7; TRBD1 aligns across 7 bases. Trimming cost V 6 bases and J 2 bases; bases outside gene matches: 10. CDR1 and CDR2 (germline): DFQATT, SNEGSKA (reference sequence). This CDR3 spans 14 amino acids. The CDR3 region has the DNA TGCAGTGCCGTACGGGACAGTACGACCTACGAGCAGTACTTC. Amino acids: CSAVRDSTTYEQYF.

The sample holds a few counts of this clonotype. This chain connects TRBV7-2 to TRBJ2-1; no reliable D call. Germline CDR1 is SGHTA and CDR2 is FQGNSA. The CDR3 runs 12 residues. Trimming stripped 5 bases from V and 15 bases from J, with 17 bases between. CDR3 region: CASSLPQAPVFF. The CDR3 coding sequence is TGTGCCAGCAGCCTTCCCCAAGCCCCTGTGTTCTTC. The whole variable domain, remainder taken from reference TRBV7-2 and TRBJ2-1, is GAGVSQSPSNKVTEKGKDVELRCDPISGHTALYWYRQSLGQGLEFLIYFQGNSAPDKSGLPSDRFSAERTGGSVSTLTIQRTQQEDSAVYLCASSLPQAPVFFGPGTRLTVL.

The chain employs TRBV20-1 and TRBJ1-3, with D possibly being TRBD1 (5 bases). The CDR3 has 14 residues. V was trimmed by 6 bases and J by 0 bases, leaving 12 bases between them. The germline V gene has CDR1 DFQATT and CDR2 SNEGSKA (reference sequence). The CDR3 here is CSAHSGSSGNTIYF. The DNA of the CDR3 is TGCAGTGCACATTCAGGGAGCTCTGGAAACACCATATATTTT.

This clonotype occurred a few times. The V and J genes are TRBV5-1 and TRBJ2-1, with 8 bases fitting TRBD2. Looked up from germline, CDR1 is SGHRS and CDR2 is YFSETQ. V lost 3 bases to trimming and J lost 6 bases; unmatched junction nucleotides: 8. The CDR3 is made up of 15 amino acids. The DNA of the CDR3 is TGCGCCAGCAGCTGGGGCCTAGCGGGCCCCAATGAGCAGTTCTTC. Amino acid sequence: CASSWGLAGPNEQFF.

The chain couples TRBV6-5 to TRBJ1-6, with D possibly TRBD1 on 5 matching bases. The germline V gene has CDR1 MNHEY and CDR2 SVGAGI. V dropped 6 bases and J dropped 0 bases, with 15 bases sitting between them. This CDR3 is 17 amino acids long. The CDR3 coding sequence is TGTGCCAGCAGAGGCGGGGACGGCAGCTCCTATAATTCACCCCTCCACTTT. Translation: CASRGGDGSSYNSPLHF.

This rearrangement joins TRBV4-2 to TRBJ2-1; 8 nucleotides agree with TRBD2. V was clipped by 0 bases and J by 2 bases; unmatched bases: 9. Germline CDR1 is LGHNA and CDR2 is YNFKEQ. The CDR3 spans 18 residues. Written as DNA, the CDR3 is TGTGCCAGCAGCCAAGATGGCCTTAATAGCGGGGCCTACAATGAGCAGTTCTTC. It encodes CASSQDGLNSGAYNEQFF.

The table lists this clonotype with a few counts. The chain links TRBV5-1 to TRBJ2-1, with D perhaps matching TRBD1 or TRBD2 (6 bases each). Per germline, CDR1 SGHRS and CDR2 YFSETQ. This CDR3 is built from 17 residues. Between the trimmed V and J ends, which lost 0 bases and 3 bases, there was a span of 16 bases. The CDR3 loop is CASSLAGGGTRYNEQFF. The CDR3 DNA is TGCGCCAGCAGCTTGGCCGGGGGCGGGACCCGCTACAATGAGCAGTTCTTC. Full variable domain (missing parts from reference TRBV5-1 and TRBJ2-1): KAGVTQTPRYLIKTRGQQVTLSCSPISGHRSVSWYQQTPGQGLQFLFEYFSETQRNKGNFPGRFSGRQFSNSRSEMNVSTLELGDSALYLCASSLAGGGTRYNEQFFGPGTRLTVL.

This clonotype occurred a few times. The chain links TRBV14 to TRBJ2-6; unclear D gene. The CDR3 runs to 14 residues. Germline assignment: CDR1 SGHDN and CDR2 FVKESK. Between the trimmed V and J ends, which lost 1 base and 4 bases, there was a span of 5 bases. The CDR3 DNA reads as TGTGCCAGCAGCCAAGTCGGGGGGGCCAACGTCCTGACTTTC. It encodes CASSQVGGANVLTF.

The rearrangement links TRBV28 to TRBJ1-2; D is unclear. Trimming removed 6 bases at V and 4 bases at J, with 15 bases between. Germline CDR1 and CDR2: MDHEN and SYDVKM. The CDR3 runs to 14 residues. The CDR3 nucleotides read TGTGCCAGCAGATTGGCCCAAACTAGCTATGGCTACACCTTC. Residues: CASRLAQTSYGYTF.

The chain has TRBV6-2 or TRBV6-3 and TRBJ2-2; TRBD2 aligns across 13 bases. This CDR3 spans 18 amino acids. Looked up from germline, CDR1 is MNHEY and CDR2 is SVGEGT. J was trimmed by 4 bases and V by 6 bases; bases with no gene match: 11. CDR3 in DNA: TGTGCCAGCAGGAACTTAGGACTAGCGGGAGTCCCCACCGGGGAGCTGTTTTTT. It is translated as CASRNLGLAGVPTGELFF.

This clonotype was seen a few times. This rearrangement joins TRBV27 to TRBJ1-6; TRBD1 is a possible D gene (6 bases). The CDR3 loop spans 13 amino acids. The germline V gene has CDR1 MNHEY and CDR2 SMNVEV (reference sequence). Trimming cost V 2 bases and J 12 bases, with 11 bases left between them. The DNA for the CDR3 is TGTGCCAGCAGTTTAGGGGGCTCTTTACCCCTCCACTTT. Protein product: CASSLGGSLPLHF.

This clonotype has only a few counts. CDR3 nucleotide sequence: TGTGCCAGCAGGTTTAGCGGAAGAGAGACCCAGTACTTC. This translates into CASRFSGRETQYF. The chain carries TRBV7-9 and TRBJ2-5; D is perhaps TRBD2 (6 bases). The CDR3 length is 13 residues. With 6 bases removed from V and 4 bases from J, the gap between germline ends came to 12 bases. Per germline, CDR1 SEHNR and CDR2 FQNEAQ (reference sequence).

The chain employs TRBV2 and TRBJ2-7, with 8 positions matching TRBD1. The V gene end was trimmed by 10 bases and the J gene end by 0 bases; junction bases not matched to a gene: 8. Germline values: CDR1 SNHLY, CDR2 FYNNEI. The CDR3 totals 14 residues. CDR3: CATTRTGRSYEQYF. In DNA form, the CDR3 reads TGTGCCACCACCAGGACAGGGCGCTCCTACGAGCAGTACTTC.

This clonotype was detected a few times. V gene TRBV4-3 combines with J gene TRBJ2-2; possibly TRBD2 for D (6 bases). The V gene's germline CDR1 is LGHNA and CDR2 YSLEER. V lost 0 bases and J 7 bases, leaving 15 bases between the germline ends. CDR3 length: 16 amino acids. The CDR3 sequence: CASSQDAGRRGGELFF. CDR3 DNA: TGCGCCAGCAGCCAAGATGCGGGACGTCGGGGCGGGGAGCTGTTTTTT.

The V call is TRBV5-5, the J call TRBJ2-2, with TRBD2 matching over 7 bases. The CDR3 spans 15 residues. CDR1 SGHKS and CDR2 YYEKEE come from the germline V gene (reference sequence). Germline trimming cut 5 bases from V and 5 bases from J; bases unmatched to any gene: 9. CDR3 in DNA: TGTGCCAGCAGTTACGTCTGGGGGGGAACCGGGGAGCTGTTTTTT. Translation gives CASSYVWGGTGELFF.

There are a few counts of this clonotype. The J gene is TRBJ1-3, the V gene TRBV29-1; tentatively, D is TRBD1 (5 bases). The CDR3 has 13 residues. Germline V lookup: CDR1 SQVTM, CDR2 ANQGSEA. The V gene lost 7 bases and the J gene lost 6 bases, with 16 bases spanning the gap. CDR3 in amino acids: CSADGQGENTIYF. The CDR3 coding sequence is TGCAGCGCCGACGGTCAGGGAGAAAACACCATATATTTT. The variable domain in full, completed from reference TRBV29-1 and TRBJ1-3, reads SAVISQKPSRDICQRGTSLTIQCQVDSQVTMMFWYRQQPGQSLTLIATANQGSEATYESGFVIDKFPISRPNLTFSTLTVSNMSPEDSSIYLCSADGQGENTIYFGEGSWLTVV.